This TCR beta chain was captured in a study of blood T cell repertoires in COVID-19. The overall study: COVID-19 samples collected from the United States, Italy and Spain covered acute and convalescent phases.

The CDR3 has 14 residues. CDR1 SGHTA and CDR2 FQGNSA come from the germline V gene. Libraries were prepared by immunoSEQ multiplex PCR; TCRdb keeps only in-frame clonotypes and omits some of them. The table lists 200,000 to 300,000 clones, 83% of them singletons. About this clone itself: A junction end diverges from the germline sequence, so it may reflect a read error.

This chain joins TRBV7-2 and TRBJ2-3; 12 bases agree with TRBD2. The receptor was isolated from a woman between 40 and 55 years old who had been exposed to COVID-19. Sequences were obtained from PBMCs or T cells enriched from blood (not recorded which). The CDR3 loop reads CASSLARTSGGPFF. The CDR3 DNA is TGTGCCAGCAGCTTAGCCCGCACTAGCGGGGGGCCGTTTTTT. Full variable domain (remainder filled in from reference TRBV7-2 and TRBJ2-3): GAGVSQSPSNKVTEKGKDVELRCDPISGHTALYWYRQSLGQGLEFLIYFQGNSAPDKSGLPSDRFSAERTGGSVSTLTIQRTQQEDSAVYLCASSLARTSGGPFFGPGTRLTVL.